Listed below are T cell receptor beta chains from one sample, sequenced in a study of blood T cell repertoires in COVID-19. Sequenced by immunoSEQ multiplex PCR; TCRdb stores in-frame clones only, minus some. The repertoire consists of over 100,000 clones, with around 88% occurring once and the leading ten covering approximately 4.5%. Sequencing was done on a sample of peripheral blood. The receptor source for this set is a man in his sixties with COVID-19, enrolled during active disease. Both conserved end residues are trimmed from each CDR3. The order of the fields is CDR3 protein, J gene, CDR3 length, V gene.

CDR3: ATSEGGVQEQF; J: TRBJ2-1; length: 11; V: TRBV24-1
CDR3: SVEDLRSEQF; J: TRBJ2-1; length: 10; V: TRBV29-1
CDR3: ATSPGQGFYEQY; J: TRBJ2-7; length: 12; V: TRBV24-1
CDR3: ASSPRGGTGYT; J: TRBJ1-2; length: 11; V: TRBV6-6
CDR3: ASSQTVIRQF; J: TRBJ2-1; length: 10; V: TRBV14
CDR3: ASSLGTATGYGYT; J: TRBJ1-2; length: 13; V: TRBV7-9
CDR3: ASSFDRAKLF; J: TRBJ1-4; length: 10; V: TRBV27
CDR3: ASTNQGIHGSPLH; J: TRBJ1-6; length: 13; V: TRBV6-6
CDR3: ASSRAGGSGEQY; J: TRBJ2-7; length: 12; V: TRBV5-1
CDR3: ASSSTSGGNIQY; J: TRBJ2-4; length: 12; V: TRBV5-1
CDR3: AWSERRWEEQF; J: TRBJ2-1; length: 11; V: TRBV30
CDR3: ASSLSGAGNEKLF; J: TRBJ1-4; length: 13; V: TRBV5-4
CDR3: ATSVSPPTGDTGELF; J: TRBJ2-2; length: 15; V: TRBV24-1
CDR3: ASRDRGNQPQH; J: TRBJ1-5; length: 11; V: TRBV6-6
CDR3: ASSLRAGDEQF; J: TRBJ2-1; length: 11; V: TRBV7-2
CDR3: ASSPGQGGGNYGYT; J: TRBJ1-2; length: 14; V: TRBV5-4
CDR3: ASRQGLEPQH; J: TRBJ1-5; length: 10; V: TRBV28
CDR3: ASCWAGARSPLH; J: TRBJ1-6; length: 12; V: TRBV28
CDR3: AWSEGSGLEAF; J: TRBJ1-1; length: 11; V: TRBV30
CDR3: ASSPRTSRPYNEQF; J: TRBJ2-1; length: 14; V: TRBV27
CDR3: AWSNRGGEAF; J: TRBJ1-1; length: 10; V: TRBV30
CDR3: ASSLAMFQPQH; J: TRBJ1-5; length: 11; V: TRBV5-8
CDR3: ASSQDKTEETQY; J: TRBJ2-5; length: 12; V: TRBV4-2
CDR3: ASSPWGDTGQPQH; J: TRBJ1-5; length: 13; V: TRBV7-2
CDR3: SATLGGGS; J: TRBJ1-2; length: 8; V: TRBV20-1
CDR3: ATSDSRTGMNTEAF; J: TRBJ1-1; length: 14; V: TRBV24-1
CDR3: ASSSGTGTTEAF; J: TRBJ1-1; length: 12; V: TRBV7-9
CDR3: AIATGAYFTEAF; J: TRBJ1-1; length: 12; V: TRBV6-5
CDR3: ASRGQAWLTGELF; J: TRBJ2-2; length: 13; V: TRBV6-5
CDR3: ASREAGVNYEQY; J: TRBJ2-7; length: 12; V: TRBV6-6
CDR3: ASSLDPAGASNEKLF; J: TRBJ1-4; length: 15; V: TRBV11-2
CDR3: ASSYGGGNQPQH; J: TRBJ1-5; length: 12; V: TRBV6-5
CDR3: ASSTRQNEVQGYT; J: TRBJ1-2; length: 13; V: TRBV19
CDR3: ASSWDRQRGHYEQY; J: TRBJ2-7; length: 14; V: TRBV5-1
CDR3: ASSIARQGYEQY; J: TRBJ2-7; length: 12; V: TRBV7-6
CDR3: ASSLSASMNTGELF; J: TRBJ2-2; length: 14; V: TRBV7-3
CDR3: ASSPTSGGNNEQF; J: TRBJ2-1; length: 13; V: TRBV2
CDR3: ASSSLLALQETQY; J: TRBJ2-5; length: 13; V: TRBV7-2
CDR3: ASSLQGQGQNQPQH; J: TRBJ1-5; length: 14; V: TRBV5-6
CDR3: AWSEGGNQPQH; J: TRBJ1-5; length: 11; V: TRBV30